Presented here are 15 T cell receptor delta chains from one specimen sequenced in a study of Vδ1+ human thymocytes. Findings and caveats of the study: Highly polyclonal TRG and TRD repertoires with Gaussian CDR3 length distributions appeared in thymus.

These receptors' antigens are unknown. Sequences come from RNA converted to cDNA by reverse transcription. The CDR3 regions were amplified by multiplex PCR from V-gene primers to a constant-region primer. TCRdb reprocessed the multiplex PCR reads through CATT. In the table there are over 45,000 delta-chain clones, around 15% of which are singletons. Sequencing was carried out using Vdelta1+ gamma-delta thymocytes from the thymus. Stated subset: FACS-sorted CD3+ TCRalphabeta- TCRVdelta1+ TCRVdelta2- thymocytes. The source is a boy in the first two years of life who had congenital heart surgery.

This clone was found a few times. This chain connects TRDV1 to TRDJ1, with D possibly matching TRDD3 (6 bases). The V and J ends lost 5 bases and 2 bases respectively, with 24 bases between them. Germline loops: CDR1 TSWWSYY, CDR2 QGS. This CDR3 region has 18 residues. The CDR3 reads CALGKTGGGSWGTDKLIF. CDR3 DNA sequence: TGTGCTCTTGGGAAAACAGGGGGAGGCAGCTGGGGAACCGATAAACTCATCTTT.

The chain is built from TRDV1 and TRDJ1; 8 positions match TRDD3. The CDR3 is 20 residues long. Germline assignment: CDR1 TSWWSYY and CDR2 QGS. The ends lost 2 bases at V and 1 base at J; junction bases unmatched: 18. In DNA form, the CDR3 reads TGTGCTCTTGGGGAAACAAGTCCGCTTGTACTGGGGGCTTTCACCGATAAACTCATCTTT. Its translation: CALGETSPLVLGAFTDKLIF.

There are a few counts of this clone. The V gene is TRDV2, the J gene TRDJ2, with 10 bases that match TRDD3. J was trimmed by 3 bases and V by 1 base; bases with no gene match: 4. The CDR3 has 16 amino acids. Germline CDR1 GEAIGNYY, CDR2 EKD. As DNA, the CDR3 is TGTGCCTGTGACACGTACTGGGGGATTATGACAGCACAACTCTTCTTT. Protein sequence: CACDTYWGIMTAQLFF.

This sequence joins TRDV1 and TRDJ1; D may be TRDD3 (6 bases). CDR3 length: 15 amino acids. The germline gives CDR1 TSWWSYY, CDR2 QGS. V dropped 2 bases and J dropped 2 bases, with 12 bases sitting between them. In DNA form, the CDR3 reads TGTGCTCTTGGGGAAAAGTATCTGGGGACCGATAAACTCATCTTT. It specifies CALGEKYLGTDKLIF.

There are a few counts of this clone. This chain joins TRDV1 and TRDJ1; 12 bases map to TRDD3. The CDR3 spans 22 residues. V trimming: 5 bases; J trimming: 1 base; junction bases outside the gene matches: 23. CDR1 TSWWSYY and CDR2 QGS come from the germline V gene. The CDR3 bases are TGTGCTCTTGGGCCAAACTCCCTCTTCCTGTCTACTGGGGGATACCTCACCGATAAACTCATCTTT. Translation gives CALGPNSLFLSTGGYLTDKLIF.

The genes are TRDV1 and TRDJ1; 13 bases align to TRDD3. Germline CDR1 reads TSWWSYY; CDR2 reads QGS. There are 19 residues in the CDR3. V was pared by 2 bases and J by 7 bases, with 16 bases of the junction left unmatched. CDR3 region: CALGEARPILLGDTGKLIF. DNA for the CDR3: TGTGCTCTTGGGGAAGCCCGCCCCATCCTACTGGGGGATACGGGTAAACTCATCTTT.

The V call is TRDV1, the J call TRDJ1; TRDD3 matches 7 bases. The CDR3 runs to 19 residues. J lost 0 bases, V lost 3 bases, and 16 bases had no gene match. Germline V gene sequence: CDR1 TSWWSYY, CDR2 QGS. The CDR3 loop is CALGDAPLQYWGDTDKLIF. In nucleotides, the CDR3 is TGTGCTCTTGGGGACGCTCCCCTACAGTACTGGGGAGACACCGATAAACTCATCTTT.

The chain employs TRDV1 and TRDJ1; 11 positions agree with TRDD3. This CDR3 contains 23 residues. V shed 3 bases, J shed 0 bases, and the junction held 24 bases outside the gene matches. The germline V gene has CDR1 TSWWSYY and CDR2 QGS. CDR3 sequence (DNA): TGTGCTCTTGGGGATTATCGGAGGCCTACGAGGTGGGGGATACGGGGGTACACCGATAAACTCATCTTT. Translation: CALGDYRRPTRWGIRGYTDKLIF.

The J gene is TRDJ1, the V gene TRDV1, with D maybe TRDD3 (6 bases). Trimming stripped 3 bases from V and 10 bases from J, with 12 bases between. CDR1 is TSWWSYY and CDR2 is QGS in the germline V gene. The CDR3 is 12 residues long. CDR3 in DNA: TGTGCTCTTGGGGATCGGGGATTTGGACTCATCTTT. Translating it yields CALGDRGFGLIF.

This clone has more than one count but fewer than ten. The V call is TRDV1, the J call TRDJ1; D is possibly TRDD2 (6 bases). Trimming pared 5 bases from V and 0 bases from J, leaving 25 bases between. The CDR3 consists of 19 residues. Germline lookup yields CDR1 TSWWSYY and CDR2 QGS. The CDR3 here is CALGNPFQPVLIYTDKLIF. The DNA for the CDR3 is TGTGCTCTTGGGAACCCCTTCCAACCCGTACTGATCTACACCGATAAACTCATCTTT.

V is TRDV2 and J is TRDJ1; 10 positions agree with TRDD3. The V gene end was trimmed by 0 bases and the J gene end by 0 bases; junction bases not matched to a gene: 6. The CDR3 is made up of 17 amino acids. The V gene's germline CDR1 is GEAIGNYY and CDR2 EKD. For the CDR3, the DNA is TGTGCCTGTGACACCCCTACTGGGGGATCCTACACCGATAAACTCATCTTT. It codes for CACDTPTGGSYTDKLIF.

V gene TRDV1 combines with J gene TRDJ1; 12 nucleotides agree with TRDD3. J lost 3 bases, V lost 2 bases, and 19 bases had no gene match. From germline, CDR1 is TSWWSYY and CDR2 QGS. The CDR3 extends over 21 amino acids. The CDR3 sequence is CALGESVRRPVLGDTPDKLIF. DNA of the CDR3: TGTGCTCTTGGGGAATCGGTGAGAAGGCCCGTACTGGGGGATACTCCCGATAAACTCATCTTT.

This clone was detected only a few times. This rearrangement joins TRDV1 to TRDJ1, with TRDD2 as a possible D gene (6 bases). Germline V gives CDR1 TSWWSYY, CDR2 QGS. The CDR3 is 14 amino acids. The V and J ends lost 9 bases and 0 bases respectively, with 14 bases between them. CDR3 in DNA: TGTGCTCTCTTCCTGGTTGGGGACACCGATAAACTCATCTTT. Protein sequence: CALFLVGDTDKLIF.

This clone was seen a few times. The chain is built from TRDV1 and TRDJ1; D ambiguous. Germline loops: CDR1 TSWWSYY, CDR2 QGS. The CDR3 is 15 amino acids. Trimming shortened V by 3 bases and J by 2 bases, and 13 bases separated the two germline ends. The chain's CDR3 is CALGEGHPPTDKLIF. The DNA of the CDR3 is TGTGCTCTTGGGGAGGGCCACCCCCCGACCGATAAACTCATCTTT.

V gene TRDV1 combines with J gene TRDJ1; D may be TRDD3 (5 bases). The length of the CDR3 is 14 residues. The ends were cut back, 9 bases at V and 0 bases at J, with 14 bases in the middle. Germline-derived CDR1 and CDR2 are TSWWSYY and QGS. The CDR3 nucleotides read TGTGCTCTCTTACAAGGGGAGAACACCGATAAACTCATCTTT. Residues: CALLQGENTDKLIF.